Listed here is a single TCR beta chain. Germline CDR1 reads LNHDA; CDR2 reads SQIVND (reference sequence). The CDR3 has 13 residues. V lost 7 bases and J 6 bases, leaving 16 bases between the germline ends. Selected positively for CCR7 and CD45RO-negative, naive CD8 cells excluded terminally differentiated effector memory CD45RA+ cells. Generated by immunoSEQ multiplex PCR, the TCRdb table keeps only in-frame clones and is missing some. The repertoire consists of approximately 740,000 clones, with 80% to 95% occurring once and the leading ten covering less than 25%. The data are from a study of shared clonotypes between healthy human individuals.

The sequenced sample consisted of naive CD8+ T cells sorted from blood. The chain is built from TRBV19 and TRBJ2-7; D ambiguous. This TCR derives from a man aged 30 to 39 in good health. CDR3 sequence: CASTHAHGGEQYF. The CDR3 nucleotides read TGTGCCAGTACCCACGCCCATGGCGGCGAGCAGTACTTC.